This is a list of T cell receptor beta chains from one sample in a study of vaccination effects on CD4 cells after COVID-19. Only in-frame clones appear in the TCRdb table, and some are missing; sequencing was by immunoSEQ multiplex PCR. The sample includes about 50,000 clones, 65% to 80% of them seen just once. Antigens for these TCRs are unknown. Sequencing was performed on CD4+ T cells from PBMCs cultured without peptide, taken after COVID-19 vaccination. These receptors were taken from a human donor who had a prior SARS-CoV-2 infection. Each CDR3 is given without its conserved first and last residue. Fields, in order: clone size, V gene, CDR3 protein. Clone size is given for some rows only: seen once, a few or many times, or a class if the clone is expanded.

. | TRBV20-1 | SASSGPGGSYYGYT
. | TRBV5-1 | ASSSTGQGTQPGELF
. | TRBV5-1 | ASSLWWGRSYNEQF
. | TRBV7-3 | ASSLFGGDTDTQY
. | TRBV18 | ASSPRDRYNEQF
once | TRBV12-3/TRBV12-4 | ASSPRSLNEQY
. | TRBV10-1 | ASSDDRLDGYT
. | TRBV30 | AWAVGAGLTDTQY
. | TRBV4-3 | ASSHLTGQGGNTIY
. | TRBV5-1 | ASSFQVTNTEAF
. | TRBV7-9 | ASSNLEAF
. | TRBV7-2 | ASSLARAYEQY
once | TRBV5-4 | ASSVVGDRLNTEAF
. | TRBV24-1 | ATSDPRGAGEQF
. | TRBV4-3 | ASSQESTSGRALYTGELF
. | TRBV4-1 | ASSQPGRDKGTDTQY
. | TRBV7-9 | ASSLQGFEKLF
. | TRBV29-1 | SACRDSHNEQF
few | TRBV6-2/TRBV6-3 | ASSTRMGTSGRTQY
. | TRBV27 | GLTVPGLNEAF
. | TRBV13 | ASSLVSVGGSYEQY
. | TRBV5-1 | ASSYETPNYGYT
. | TRBV4-2 | ASSPRVAAGYEQY
. | TRBV6-1 | ASSEAARVGNNYGYT
. | TRBV11-1 | ASSFSSVGNIQY
. | TRBV24-1 | ATSSSSGRAGGVNEQF
once | TRBV6-4 | ASAGLAGGYNEQF
. | TRBV15 | ATSRDSGGAGNTIY
. | TRBV4-1 | ASSQDPSGSLRMY
. | TRBV24-1 | ATSPGLTTTGELF
. | TRBV5-1 | ASSPGTSGRVGDDEQF
. | TRBV5-4 | ASSLLPTGVMMETQY
few | TRBV29-1 | SVGTGNSLGELF
. | TRBV19 | ASSSQARLAGLSYEQY
. | TRBV6-5 | ASRDSVNEKLF
once | TRBV6-5 | ASSYSGRGSYEQY
. | TRBV6-1 | ASSEGIGRGAF
. | TRBV6-5 | AGQQGLGTEAF
once | TRBV2 | ASTLTGTNYGYT
. | TRBV5-5 | ASSLAPVSTDTQY
. | TRBV10-2 | ASRGTGSDEKLF
. | TRBV11-2 | ASTGTSGTAYEQY
. | TRBV6-5 | ASSRSGWTVRTQY
. | TRBV7-2 | ASSFPAGGKTEAF
once | TRBV6-5 | ASSRQGAKNIQY
. | TRBV6-5 | ASSYSPGPYGYT
. | TRBV11-1 | ASSPYNEQF
few | TRBV7-8 | ASSHAGQGRTEAF
once | TRBV5-4 | ASSGQGAFNEQF
. | TRBV5-4 | ASSQLAGETQY
. | TRBV2 | ASIGTGDYEQY
. | TRBV11-2 | ASSLRVLFRDRNTEAF
. | TRBV6-1 | ASSEGSSYEQY
. | TRBV10-3 | AISAPGQRNTEAF
. | TRBV7-9 | ASNLGDRVEEKLF
. | TRBV5-1 | ASSLGSGGSQSYEQY